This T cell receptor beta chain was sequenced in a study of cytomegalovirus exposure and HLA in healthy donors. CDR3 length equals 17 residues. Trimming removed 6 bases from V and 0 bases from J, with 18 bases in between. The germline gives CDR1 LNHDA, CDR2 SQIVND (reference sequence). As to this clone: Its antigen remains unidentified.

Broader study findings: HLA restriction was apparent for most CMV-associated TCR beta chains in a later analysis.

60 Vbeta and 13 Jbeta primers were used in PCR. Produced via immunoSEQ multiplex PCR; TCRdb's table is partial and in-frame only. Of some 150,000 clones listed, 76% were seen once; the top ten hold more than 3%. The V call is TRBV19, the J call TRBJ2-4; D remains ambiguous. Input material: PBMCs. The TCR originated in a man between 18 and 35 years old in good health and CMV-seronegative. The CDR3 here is CASSESERDLAKNIQYF. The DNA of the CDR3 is TGTGCCAGTAGCGAATCGGAGCGAGATCTAGCCAAAAACATTCAGTACTTC.